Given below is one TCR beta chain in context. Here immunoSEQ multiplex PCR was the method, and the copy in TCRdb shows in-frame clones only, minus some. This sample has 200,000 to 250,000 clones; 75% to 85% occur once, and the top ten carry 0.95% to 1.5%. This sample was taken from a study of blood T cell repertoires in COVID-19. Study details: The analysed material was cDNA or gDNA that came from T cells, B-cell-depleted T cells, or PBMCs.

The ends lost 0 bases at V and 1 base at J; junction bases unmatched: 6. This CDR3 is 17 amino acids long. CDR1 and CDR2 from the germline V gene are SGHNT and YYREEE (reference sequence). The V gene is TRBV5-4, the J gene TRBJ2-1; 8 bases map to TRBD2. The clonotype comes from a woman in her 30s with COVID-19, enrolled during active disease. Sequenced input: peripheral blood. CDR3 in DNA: TGTGCCAGCAGCTTGGGGGCGGCGGGAGGATCCTACAATGAGCAGTTCTTC. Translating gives CASSLGAAGGSYNEQFF. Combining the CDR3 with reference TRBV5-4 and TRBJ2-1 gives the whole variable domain ETGVTQSPTHLIKTRGQQVTLRCSSQSGHNTVSWYQQALGQGPQFIFQYYREEENGRGNFPPRFSGLQFPNYSSELNVNALELDDSALYLCASSLGAAGGSYNEQFFGPGTRLTVL.